These 8 T cell receptor beta chains came from one sample sequenced in a study of T cells in Graves' hyperthyroidism and ophthalmopathy. Amplification of TCR beta CDR3 regions used RNA as the template. First-round RT-PCR targeting the TCR CDR3 was performed with the HTBI primer set. A single record per CDR3 protein comes from TCRdb applying MiXCR to the multiplex PCR reads. This sample has about 290,000 distinct CDR3 sequences, with roughly 15% found just once. Sequencing was performed on blood. The source is a young man with Graves' hyperthyroidism.

This clonotype was seen ten or more times. This chain links TRBV11-2 with TRBJ2-6, with D perhaps TRBD1 or TRBD2 (5 bases each). CDR3 length: 16 amino acids. Trimming removed 5 bases from V and 0 bases from J, with 11 bases in between. Germline CDR1 SGHAT, CDR2 FQNNGV. The DNA of the CDR3 is TGTGCCAGCAGCCCGGGACGGTTCTCTGGGGCCAACGTCCTGACTTTC. This translates into CASSPGRFSGANVLTF.

This clonotype was observed at least ten times. This rearrangement joins TRBV6-1 to TRBJ1-5; D gene unclear. This CDR3 is 15 amino acids long. V was cut by 6 bases and J by 0 bases, with 12 bases left in between. Germline values: CDR1 MNHNS, CDR2 SASEGT. The CDR3 loop is CASSPNGYSNQPQHF. CDR3 in DNA: TGTGCCAGCAGCCCAAACGGGTATAGCAATCAGCCCCAGCATTTT.

This clonotype showed up just a few times. The rearrangement uses TRBV5-4 and TRBJ2-5; 9 bases fit TRBD1. CDR1 is SGHNT, CDR2 YYREEE, per germline (reference sequence). The CDR3 contains 15 residues. With 3 bases clipped from V and 5 bases from J, the junction kept 8 bases outside the gene matches. CDR3 nucleotides: TGTGCCAGCAGCTCCCAGACAGGGGGGAAGGAGACCCAGTACTTC. It encodes CASSSQTGGKETQYF.

This chain connects TRBV20-1 to TRBJ1-6; D not resolved. With 2 bases removed from V and 10 bases from J, the gap between germline ends came to 15 bases. From germline, CDR1 is DFQATT and CDR2 SNEGSKA (reference sequence). The CDR3 runs 14 residues. The CDR3 DNA reads as TGCAGTGCTAGATTGGGCCGGAAGGACTCACCCCTCCACTTT. Protein sequence: CSARLGRKDSPLHF.

This clonotype was seen many times. The CDR3 coding sequence is TGCAGCGTGGGGTCTTTCTACACCTCCTACGAGCAGTACTTC. Protein product: CSVGSFYTSYEQYF. The gene calls are TRBV29-1 and TRBJ2-7; D remains unclear. Germline CDR1 SQVTM, CDR2 ANQGSEA. This CDR3 has 14 amino acids. The V gene lost 6 bases and the J gene lost 0 bases, with 15 bases spanning the gap.

This clonotype showed up just a few times. The chain combines TRBV13 with TRBJ2-7; 7 nucleotides line up with TRBD1. The V gene's germline CDR1 is PRHDT and CDR2 FYEKMQ (reference sequence). V lost 6 bases and J lost 6; bases outside the gene matches: 17. The CDR3 totals 16 residues. CDR3 bases: TGTGCCAGCAGTCGTCAAAATCAGGGGGTTGGCGGCGAGCAGTACTTC. Its translation is CASSRQNQGVGGEQYF.

A few counts support this clonotype. J is TRBJ1-6 and V is TRBV3-1; D remains ambiguous. The germline CDR1 and CDR2 sequences are LGHDT and YNNKEL (reference sequence). Between the trimmed V and J ends, which lost 10 bases and 10 bases, there was a span of 14 bases. The CDR3 covers 12 residues. The CDR3 coding sequence is TGTGCCACGAGCAAAAAAGACTCACCCCTCCACTTT. It specifies CATSKKDSPLHF.

This clonotype has a count of ten or more. This chain links TRBV6-1 with TRBJ2-1, with D uncertain. CDR3 length: 14 residues. Trimming removed 6 bases at V and 6 bases at J, with 15 bases between. Germline lookup yields CDR1 MNHNS and CDR2 SASEGT. In DNA form, the CDR3 reads TGTGCCAGCAGCATAGTAGGATTGGGCAATGAGCAGTTCTTC. It yields the protein CASSIVGLGNEQFF.